A selection of T cell receptor beta chains follows, all from one sample in a study of cytomegalovirus exposure and HLA in healthy donors. The table came from immunoSEQ multiplex PCR; TCRdb's copy has only in-frame clones and leaves some out. The profile shows some 63,000 clones, roughly 83% of them singletons. The sequencing input was PBMCs. These receptors came from a human donor in good health. Each CDR3 is given with its conserved first and last residue. D genes are given only for firm matches. Size values are once, few and many counts, or a class for expanded clones, and some rows have none.

v_gene: TRBV9; abundance: -; j_gene: TRBJ2-1; d_gene: TRBD2; CDR3nt: TGTGCCAGCAGCCCAGGAGCGGGGTCCACCTACAATGAGCAGTTCTTC; CDR3aa: CASSPGAGSTYNEQFF
v_gene: TRBV9; abundance: -; j_gene: TRBJ2-5; d_gene: TRBD1; CDR3nt: TGTGCCAGCAGCGCGGGACAGGGCCAAGAGACCCAGTACTTC; CDR3aa: CASSAGQGQETQYF
v_gene: TRBV2; abundance: -; j_gene: TRBJ1-1; d_gene: -; CDR3nt: TGTGCCAGCACCCAATCCCCATCGAGAGCTTTCTTT; CDR3aa: CASTQSPSRAFF
v_gene: TRBV7-2; abundance: -; j_gene: TRBJ2-5; d_gene: TRBD2; CDR3nt: TGTGCCAGCAGCCCCGGGACTAGCCTCCAAGAGACCCAGTACTTC; CDR3aa: CASSPGTSLQETQYF
v_gene: TRBV21-1; abundance: -; j_gene: TRBJ1-1; d_gene: -; CDR3nt: TGTGCCAGCAGCAACACCTCCCGGGGGGCCGTCTCTGAAGCTTTCTTT; CDR3aa: CASSNTSRGAVSEAFF
v_gene: TRBV5-6; abundance: -; j_gene: TRBJ2-2; d_gene: TRBD2; CDR3nt: TGTGCCAGCAGCTTAGGTAGACTAGCTGTCGGGGAGCTGTTTTTT; CDR3aa: CASSLGRLAVGELFF
v_gene: TRBV4-3; abundance: -; j_gene: TRBJ2-7; d_gene: -; CDR3nt: TGCGCCAGCAGCCAAGATTCAGGGAATGAGCAGTACTTC; CDR3aa: CASSQDSGNEQYF
v_gene: TRBV5-4; abundance: -; j_gene: TRBJ2-1; d_gene: -; CDR3nt: TGTGCCAGCAGCTTAGACCCGGCGGGTGAGCAGTTCTTC; CDR3aa: CASSLDPAGEQFF
v_gene: TRBV27; abundance: few; j_gene: TRBJ2-1; d_gene: TRBD2; CDR3nt: TGTGCCAGCAGTTCACCCCTTCAAGCGGGAGGGTCCTACAATGAGCAGTTCTTC; CDR3aa: CASSSPLQAGGSYNEQFF
v_gene: TRBV6-5; abundance: once; j_gene: TRBJ2-7; d_gene: -; CDR3nt: TGTGCCAGCAGTTACGCCTCCTATAGTGGCTACGAGCAGTACTTC; CDR3aa: CASSYASYSGYEQYF
v_gene: TRBV28; abundance: -; j_gene: TRBJ2-7; d_gene: -; CDR3nt: TGTGCCAGCAGTTTATTCGGCCGAGCGATCGAGGTCGAGCAGTACTTC; CDR3aa: CASSLFGRAIEVEQYF
v_gene: TRBV7-3; abundance: few; j_gene: TRBJ2-6; d_gene: -; CDR3nt: TGTGCCAGCAGCCCTGTGCCCCTATCTGGGGCCAACGTCCTGACTTTC; CDR3aa: CASSPVPLSGANVLTF
v_gene: TRBV27; abundance: -; j_gene: TRBJ2-1; d_gene: TRBD2; CDR3nt: TGTGCCAGCAAGGAAAGGGGAGCGGGAGGCTCCTACAATGAGCAGTTCTTC; CDR3aa: CASKERGAGGSYNEQFF
v_gene: TRBV4-1; abundance: -; j_gene: TRBJ1-3; d_gene: -; CDR3nt: TGCGCCAGCAGCCCAGAACGGCGCAGGGCTGGAAACACCATATATTTT; CDR3aa: CASSPERRRAGNTIYF
v_gene: TRBV18; abundance: few; j_gene: TRBJ2-5; d_gene: TRBD1; CDR3nt: TGTGCCAGCTCAAAGGACAGGGGCCAAGAGACCCAGTACTTC; CDR3aa: CASSKDRGQETQYF
v_gene: TRBV19; abundance: few; j_gene: TRBJ1-5; d_gene: TRBD1; CDR3nt: TGTGCCACCAATCCAACCGGGACAGGGGGCTCTAGGAATCAGCCCCAGCATTTT; CDR3aa: CATNPTGTGGSRNQPQHF
v_gene: TRBV9; abundance: -; j_gene: TRBJ1-6; d_gene: -; CDR3nt: TGTGCCAGCAGCGTAGATGGGGCGCCTCCTAATTCACCCCTCCACTTT; CDR3aa: CASSVDGAPPNSPLHF
v_gene: TRBV2; abundance: -; j_gene: TRBJ2-5; d_gene: TRBD1; CDR3nt: TGTGCCAGCAGTGGGAGGACAGGGGCGCAAGAGACCCAGTACTTC; CDR3aa: CASSGRTGAQETQYF
v_gene: TRBV19; abundance: -; j_gene: TRBJ2-4; d_gene: TRBD1; CDR3nt: TGTGCCAGTAGTTACGGACAGGGCACCAAAAACATTCAGTACTTC; CDR3aa: CASSYGQGTKNIQYF
v_gene: TRBV5-4; abundance: -; j_gene: TRBJ2-3; d_gene: TRBD2; CDR3nt: TGTGCCAGCAGTACACTAGCGGGAGGGCCCGTAGATACGCAGTATTTT; CDR3aa: CASSTLAGGPVDTQYF
v_gene: TRBV19; abundance: -; j_gene: TRBJ2-5; d_gene: -; CDR3nt: TGTGCCAGTAGTAGACGACTAGAGGGTTGGGAGACCCAGTACTTC; CDR3aa: CASSRRLEGWETQYF
v_gene: TRBV5-1; abundance: -; j_gene: TRBJ2-7; d_gene: -; CDR3nt: TGCGCCAGCAGCTACACAGGGCCTAGCTCCTACGAGCAGTACTTC; CDR3aa: CASSYTGPSSYEQYF
v_gene: TRBV25-1; abundance: -; j_gene: TRBJ1-1; d_gene: -; CDR3nt: TGTGCCAGCAGTGCGCACGCGGACAGACCCCGAGACACTGAAGCTTTCTTT; CDR3aa: CASSAHADRPRDTEAFF
v_gene: TRBV5-4; abundance: once; j_gene: TRBJ2-1; d_gene: -; CDR3nt: TGTGCCAGCAGCTTTCTAGAGCATCTTCCCGGGGATGAGCAGTTCTTC; CDR3aa: CASSFLEHLPGDEQFF
v_gene: TRBV7-9; abundance: -; j_gene: TRBJ1-3; d_gene: TRBD1; CDR3nt: TGTGCCAGCAGCCCAATGGGACAGGGTCTCGGAAACACCATATATTTT; CDR3aa: CASSPMGQGLGNTIYF
v_gene: TRBV7-2; abundance: -; j_gene: TRBJ2-3; d_gene: -; CDR3nt: TGTGCCAGCAGTCGAGGGCTGGCAGATACGCAGTATTTT; CDR3aa: CASSRGLADTQYF
v_gene: TRBV11-2; abundance: -; j_gene: TRBJ2-7; d_gene: TRBD2; CDR3nt: TGTGCCAGCAGCTTAACGGGAGGGAGGTACGAGCAGTACTTC; CDR3aa: CASSLTGGRYEQYF
v_gene: TRBV5-4; abundance: -; j_gene: TRBJ2-7; d_gene: TRBD1; CDR3nt: TGTGCCAGCAGCTTCCGACAGGGGGCCCCCCGCTGGTACTTC; CDR3aa: CASSFRQGAPRWYF
v_gene: TRBV27; abundance: -; j_gene: TRBJ2-3; d_gene: -; CDR3nt: TGTGCCAGCAGTTTTGCGAAATCGGATACGCAGTATTTT; CDR3aa: CASSFAKSDTQYF
v_gene: TRBV6-5; abundance: -; j_gene: TRBJ2-7; d_gene: -; CDR3nt: TGTGCCAGCAGTTACTTCGGTGACTCCTACGAGCAGTACTTC; CDR3aa: CASSYFGDSYEQYF
v_gene: TRBV28; abundance: -; j_gene: TRBJ2-3; d_gene: -; CDR3nt: TGTGCCAGCAGTTCTCTCCAGGGGAGGGGTACGCAGTATTTT; CDR3aa: CASSSLQGRGTQYF
v_gene: TRBV9; abundance: -; j_gene: TRBJ2-3; d_gene: -; CDR3nt: TGTGCCAGCAGCATGTCTTTGGATACGCAGTATTTT; CDR3aa: CASSMSLDTQYF
v_gene: TRBV28; abundance: -; j_gene: TRBJ2-1; d_gene: -; CDR3nt: TGTGCCAGCAGTTCTCTTCAGCGCCCCCCATACAATGAGCAGTTCTTC; CDR3aa: CASSSLQRPPYNEQFF
v_gene: TRBV4-3; abundance: -; j_gene: TRBJ2-7; d_gene: TRBD2; CDR3nt: TGCGCCAGCATTTATTCGGACGGGGGGGGGCTCGGATGTTACGAGCAGTACTTC; CDR3aa: CASIYSDGGGLGCYEQYF
v_gene: TRBV7-9; abundance: -; j_gene: TRBJ2-1; d_gene: TRBD1; CDR3nt: TGTGCCAGCAGCTTGGGGACAGGTCCCCCCAATGAGCAGTTCTTC; CDR3aa: CASSLGTGPPNEQFF
v_gene: TRBV6-4; abundance: -; j_gene: TRBJ2-6; d_gene: -; CDR3nt: TGTGCCAGCAGTGATAGTAACTCTGGGGCCAACGTCCTGACTTTC; CDR3aa: CASSDSNSGANVLTF
v_gene: TRBV19; abundance: -; j_gene: TRBJ1-3; d_gene: -; CDR3nt: TGTGCCAGCACCAGGGTCTCTGGAAACACCATATATTTT; CDR3aa: CASTRVSGNTIYF
v_gene: TRBV28; abundance: -; j_gene: TRBJ2-3; d_gene: TRBD2; CDR3nt: TGTGCCAGCTCCCAGCTAGCGGGGGGGACAGATACGCAGTATTTT; CDR3aa: CASSQLAGGTDTQYF
v_gene: TRBV5-1; abundance: -; j_gene: TRBJ1-4; d_gene: TRBD1; CDR3nt: TGCGCCAGCAGCTTGGCAGGGGGACCTGCAGAAAAACTGTTTTTT; CDR3aa: CASSLAGGPAEKLFF
v_gene: TRBV11-2; abundance: once; j_gene: TRBJ1-5; d_gene: TRBD1; CDR3nt: TGTGCCAGCAGCTGGGACAGGACTCGGCCCCAGCATTTT; CDR3aa: CASSWDRTRPQHF
v_gene: TRBV7-9; abundance: -; j_gene: TRBJ1-2; d_gene: -; CDR3nt: TGTGCCAGCAGCTTAGGAAAGGGGTCCGGCTATGGCTACACCTTC; CDR3aa: CASSLGKGSGYGYTF
v_gene: TRBV6-5; abundance: few; j_gene: TRBJ2-3; d_gene: TRBD1; CDR3nt: TGTGCCAGCAAACGGACAGGGATGGCAGATACGCAGTATTTT; CDR3aa: CASKRTGMADTQYF
v_gene: TRBV7-9; abundance: -; j_gene: TRBJ2-7; d_gene: -; CDR3nt: TGTTCCGTTTCGGGATCCTACGAGCAGTACTTC; CDR3aa: CSVSGSYEQYF
v_gene: TRBV19; abundance: -; j_gene: TRBJ2-7; d_gene: TRBD2; CDR3nt: TGTGCCAGTAGTTCGGGAGGGCACTTATCGTCCTACGAGCAGTACTTC; CDR3aa: CASSSGGHLSSYEQYF
v_gene: TRBV7-2; abundance: -; j_gene: TRBJ2-1; d_gene: -; CDR3nt: TGTGCCAGCAGCTTAGCGGGGGCAGCTTACAATGAGCAGTTCTTC; CDR3aa: CASSLAGAAYNEQFF
v_gene: TRBV11-1; abundance: -; j_gene: TRBJ1-4; d_gene: TRBD1; CDR3nt: TGTGCCAGCAGCCGGACAGGGGAGGATGAAAAACTGTTTTTT; CDR3aa: CASSRTGEDEKLFF
v_gene: TRBV7-9; abundance: few; j_gene: TRBJ1-2; d_gene: -; CDR3nt: TGTGCCAGCAGCTTATTGACAGGAAGAAGCTATGGCTACACCTTC; CDR3aa: CASSLLTGRSYGYTF
v_gene: TRBV19; abundance: -; j_gene: TRBJ1-5; d_gene: TRBD1; CDR3nt: TGTGCCAGTAGTACCCGACAGGGACATCAGCCCCAGCATTTT; CDR3aa: CASSTRQGHQPQHF
v_gene: TRBV28; abundance: -; j_gene: TRBJ2-5; d_gene: TRBD1; CDR3nt: TGTGCCAGCAGGCAGATCTCCGGGACAGGGGGGGAGACCCAGTACTTC; CDR3aa: CASRQISGTGGETQYF
v_gene: TRBV18; abundance: few; j_gene: TRBJ1-1; d_gene: TRBD1; CDR3nt: TGTGCCAGCTCACTACGGACAGGGGCCACTGAAGCTTTCTTT; CDR3aa: CASSLRTGATEAFF
v_gene: TRBV7-2; abundance: once; j_gene: TRBJ1-2; d_gene: -; CDR3nt: TGTGCCAGCAGGTTACACGTCGGGGGTAACTATGGCTACACCTTC; CDR3aa: CASRLHVGGNYGYTF
v_gene: TRBV5-3; abundance: -; j_gene: TRBJ2-4; d_gene: -; CDR3nt: TGTGCCAGAAGCTTGGCTCTAGCACTAGCCAAAAACATTCAGTACTTC; CDR3aa: CARSLALALAKNIQYF
v_gene: TRBV18; abundance: -; j_gene: TRBJ1-4; d_gene: TRBD1; CDR3nt: TGTGCCAGCTCGCCCGCGAAGACAGGGGGGGAAAAACTGTTTTTT; CDR3aa: CASSPAKTGGEKLFF
v_gene: TRBV6-4; abundance: -; j_gene: TRBJ1-2; d_gene: TRBD1; CDR3nt: TGTGCCAGCAGTTCCGACCGGGACAGGGGGCTAGCTAATGGCTACACCTTC; CDR3aa: CASSSDRDRGLANGYTF
v_gene: TRBV19; abundance: -; j_gene: TRBJ1-5; d_gene: -; CDR3nt: TGTGCCAGTAGTAGTAATCAGGGTCTCACTCAGCCCCAGCATTTT; CDR3aa: CASSSNQGLTQPQHF
v_gene: TRBV25-1; abundance: -; j_gene: TRBJ2-3; d_gene: -; CDR3nt: TGTGCCAGCAGTGCCCCCCTAGCGACTGGGGGGACGCAGTATTTT; CDR3aa: CASSAPLATGGTQYF
v_gene: TRBV5-1; abundance: -; j_gene: TRBJ2-5; d_gene: -; CDR3nt: TGCGCCAGCAGCTTGGAACAGCCTCAGGGAGAGACCCAGTACTTC; CDR3aa: CASSLEQPQGETQYF
v_gene: TRBV27; abundance: -; j_gene: TRBJ2-1; d_gene: -; CDR3nt: TGTGCCAGCAGTAAACTAGCGAGGGGGTCCACCTACAATGAGCAGTTCTTC; CDR3aa: CASSKLARGSTYNEQFF